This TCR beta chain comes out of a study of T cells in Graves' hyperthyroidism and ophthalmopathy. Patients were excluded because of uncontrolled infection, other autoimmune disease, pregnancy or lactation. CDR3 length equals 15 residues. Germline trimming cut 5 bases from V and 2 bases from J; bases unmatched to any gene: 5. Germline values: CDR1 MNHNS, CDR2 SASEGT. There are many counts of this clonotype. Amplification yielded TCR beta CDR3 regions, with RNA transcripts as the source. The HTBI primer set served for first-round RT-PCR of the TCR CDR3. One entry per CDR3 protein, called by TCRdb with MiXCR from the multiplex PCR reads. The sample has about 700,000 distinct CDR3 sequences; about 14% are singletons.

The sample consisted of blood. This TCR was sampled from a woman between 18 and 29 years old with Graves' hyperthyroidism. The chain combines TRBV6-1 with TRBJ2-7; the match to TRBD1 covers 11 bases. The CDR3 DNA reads TGTGCCAGCAGTTGGGGGACAGGGGGTGCCTACGAGCAGTACTTC. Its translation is CASSWGTGGAYEQYF.